This T cell receptor (beta chain) comes out of a study of memory CD4+ T cells and cytomegalovirus serostatus. The sort gate was single viable CD3+CD4+CD8-CD45RO+ cells for memory CD4+ T cells. CD4+ T cells were isolated by positive magnetic selection. This clone was seen just once. Its matching antigen is unknown. J lost 6 bases, V lost 0 bases, and 5 bases had no gene match. This CDR3 contains 16 residues. CDR1 KGHSH and CDR2 LQKENI come from the germline V gene. Generated by immunoSEQ multiplex PCR, the TCRdb table keeps only in-frame clones and is missing some. The repertoire holds 75,000 to 90,000 clones, with 80% as singletons. Study conclusions and caveats: CMV serostatus prediction reached median AUC approximately 0.95, or 0.91 with US-trained model.

This sequence was found in an adult in good health and CMV-seronegative. This sequence joins TRBV18 and TRBJ2-2, with TRBD1 identical over 9 bases. The specimen sequenced was memory CD4+ T cells from blood. CDR3 nucleotide sequence: TGTGCCAGCTCACCACCCGGGACAGGGATGGCCGGGGAGCTGTTTTTT. This encodes CASSPPGTGMAGELFF.